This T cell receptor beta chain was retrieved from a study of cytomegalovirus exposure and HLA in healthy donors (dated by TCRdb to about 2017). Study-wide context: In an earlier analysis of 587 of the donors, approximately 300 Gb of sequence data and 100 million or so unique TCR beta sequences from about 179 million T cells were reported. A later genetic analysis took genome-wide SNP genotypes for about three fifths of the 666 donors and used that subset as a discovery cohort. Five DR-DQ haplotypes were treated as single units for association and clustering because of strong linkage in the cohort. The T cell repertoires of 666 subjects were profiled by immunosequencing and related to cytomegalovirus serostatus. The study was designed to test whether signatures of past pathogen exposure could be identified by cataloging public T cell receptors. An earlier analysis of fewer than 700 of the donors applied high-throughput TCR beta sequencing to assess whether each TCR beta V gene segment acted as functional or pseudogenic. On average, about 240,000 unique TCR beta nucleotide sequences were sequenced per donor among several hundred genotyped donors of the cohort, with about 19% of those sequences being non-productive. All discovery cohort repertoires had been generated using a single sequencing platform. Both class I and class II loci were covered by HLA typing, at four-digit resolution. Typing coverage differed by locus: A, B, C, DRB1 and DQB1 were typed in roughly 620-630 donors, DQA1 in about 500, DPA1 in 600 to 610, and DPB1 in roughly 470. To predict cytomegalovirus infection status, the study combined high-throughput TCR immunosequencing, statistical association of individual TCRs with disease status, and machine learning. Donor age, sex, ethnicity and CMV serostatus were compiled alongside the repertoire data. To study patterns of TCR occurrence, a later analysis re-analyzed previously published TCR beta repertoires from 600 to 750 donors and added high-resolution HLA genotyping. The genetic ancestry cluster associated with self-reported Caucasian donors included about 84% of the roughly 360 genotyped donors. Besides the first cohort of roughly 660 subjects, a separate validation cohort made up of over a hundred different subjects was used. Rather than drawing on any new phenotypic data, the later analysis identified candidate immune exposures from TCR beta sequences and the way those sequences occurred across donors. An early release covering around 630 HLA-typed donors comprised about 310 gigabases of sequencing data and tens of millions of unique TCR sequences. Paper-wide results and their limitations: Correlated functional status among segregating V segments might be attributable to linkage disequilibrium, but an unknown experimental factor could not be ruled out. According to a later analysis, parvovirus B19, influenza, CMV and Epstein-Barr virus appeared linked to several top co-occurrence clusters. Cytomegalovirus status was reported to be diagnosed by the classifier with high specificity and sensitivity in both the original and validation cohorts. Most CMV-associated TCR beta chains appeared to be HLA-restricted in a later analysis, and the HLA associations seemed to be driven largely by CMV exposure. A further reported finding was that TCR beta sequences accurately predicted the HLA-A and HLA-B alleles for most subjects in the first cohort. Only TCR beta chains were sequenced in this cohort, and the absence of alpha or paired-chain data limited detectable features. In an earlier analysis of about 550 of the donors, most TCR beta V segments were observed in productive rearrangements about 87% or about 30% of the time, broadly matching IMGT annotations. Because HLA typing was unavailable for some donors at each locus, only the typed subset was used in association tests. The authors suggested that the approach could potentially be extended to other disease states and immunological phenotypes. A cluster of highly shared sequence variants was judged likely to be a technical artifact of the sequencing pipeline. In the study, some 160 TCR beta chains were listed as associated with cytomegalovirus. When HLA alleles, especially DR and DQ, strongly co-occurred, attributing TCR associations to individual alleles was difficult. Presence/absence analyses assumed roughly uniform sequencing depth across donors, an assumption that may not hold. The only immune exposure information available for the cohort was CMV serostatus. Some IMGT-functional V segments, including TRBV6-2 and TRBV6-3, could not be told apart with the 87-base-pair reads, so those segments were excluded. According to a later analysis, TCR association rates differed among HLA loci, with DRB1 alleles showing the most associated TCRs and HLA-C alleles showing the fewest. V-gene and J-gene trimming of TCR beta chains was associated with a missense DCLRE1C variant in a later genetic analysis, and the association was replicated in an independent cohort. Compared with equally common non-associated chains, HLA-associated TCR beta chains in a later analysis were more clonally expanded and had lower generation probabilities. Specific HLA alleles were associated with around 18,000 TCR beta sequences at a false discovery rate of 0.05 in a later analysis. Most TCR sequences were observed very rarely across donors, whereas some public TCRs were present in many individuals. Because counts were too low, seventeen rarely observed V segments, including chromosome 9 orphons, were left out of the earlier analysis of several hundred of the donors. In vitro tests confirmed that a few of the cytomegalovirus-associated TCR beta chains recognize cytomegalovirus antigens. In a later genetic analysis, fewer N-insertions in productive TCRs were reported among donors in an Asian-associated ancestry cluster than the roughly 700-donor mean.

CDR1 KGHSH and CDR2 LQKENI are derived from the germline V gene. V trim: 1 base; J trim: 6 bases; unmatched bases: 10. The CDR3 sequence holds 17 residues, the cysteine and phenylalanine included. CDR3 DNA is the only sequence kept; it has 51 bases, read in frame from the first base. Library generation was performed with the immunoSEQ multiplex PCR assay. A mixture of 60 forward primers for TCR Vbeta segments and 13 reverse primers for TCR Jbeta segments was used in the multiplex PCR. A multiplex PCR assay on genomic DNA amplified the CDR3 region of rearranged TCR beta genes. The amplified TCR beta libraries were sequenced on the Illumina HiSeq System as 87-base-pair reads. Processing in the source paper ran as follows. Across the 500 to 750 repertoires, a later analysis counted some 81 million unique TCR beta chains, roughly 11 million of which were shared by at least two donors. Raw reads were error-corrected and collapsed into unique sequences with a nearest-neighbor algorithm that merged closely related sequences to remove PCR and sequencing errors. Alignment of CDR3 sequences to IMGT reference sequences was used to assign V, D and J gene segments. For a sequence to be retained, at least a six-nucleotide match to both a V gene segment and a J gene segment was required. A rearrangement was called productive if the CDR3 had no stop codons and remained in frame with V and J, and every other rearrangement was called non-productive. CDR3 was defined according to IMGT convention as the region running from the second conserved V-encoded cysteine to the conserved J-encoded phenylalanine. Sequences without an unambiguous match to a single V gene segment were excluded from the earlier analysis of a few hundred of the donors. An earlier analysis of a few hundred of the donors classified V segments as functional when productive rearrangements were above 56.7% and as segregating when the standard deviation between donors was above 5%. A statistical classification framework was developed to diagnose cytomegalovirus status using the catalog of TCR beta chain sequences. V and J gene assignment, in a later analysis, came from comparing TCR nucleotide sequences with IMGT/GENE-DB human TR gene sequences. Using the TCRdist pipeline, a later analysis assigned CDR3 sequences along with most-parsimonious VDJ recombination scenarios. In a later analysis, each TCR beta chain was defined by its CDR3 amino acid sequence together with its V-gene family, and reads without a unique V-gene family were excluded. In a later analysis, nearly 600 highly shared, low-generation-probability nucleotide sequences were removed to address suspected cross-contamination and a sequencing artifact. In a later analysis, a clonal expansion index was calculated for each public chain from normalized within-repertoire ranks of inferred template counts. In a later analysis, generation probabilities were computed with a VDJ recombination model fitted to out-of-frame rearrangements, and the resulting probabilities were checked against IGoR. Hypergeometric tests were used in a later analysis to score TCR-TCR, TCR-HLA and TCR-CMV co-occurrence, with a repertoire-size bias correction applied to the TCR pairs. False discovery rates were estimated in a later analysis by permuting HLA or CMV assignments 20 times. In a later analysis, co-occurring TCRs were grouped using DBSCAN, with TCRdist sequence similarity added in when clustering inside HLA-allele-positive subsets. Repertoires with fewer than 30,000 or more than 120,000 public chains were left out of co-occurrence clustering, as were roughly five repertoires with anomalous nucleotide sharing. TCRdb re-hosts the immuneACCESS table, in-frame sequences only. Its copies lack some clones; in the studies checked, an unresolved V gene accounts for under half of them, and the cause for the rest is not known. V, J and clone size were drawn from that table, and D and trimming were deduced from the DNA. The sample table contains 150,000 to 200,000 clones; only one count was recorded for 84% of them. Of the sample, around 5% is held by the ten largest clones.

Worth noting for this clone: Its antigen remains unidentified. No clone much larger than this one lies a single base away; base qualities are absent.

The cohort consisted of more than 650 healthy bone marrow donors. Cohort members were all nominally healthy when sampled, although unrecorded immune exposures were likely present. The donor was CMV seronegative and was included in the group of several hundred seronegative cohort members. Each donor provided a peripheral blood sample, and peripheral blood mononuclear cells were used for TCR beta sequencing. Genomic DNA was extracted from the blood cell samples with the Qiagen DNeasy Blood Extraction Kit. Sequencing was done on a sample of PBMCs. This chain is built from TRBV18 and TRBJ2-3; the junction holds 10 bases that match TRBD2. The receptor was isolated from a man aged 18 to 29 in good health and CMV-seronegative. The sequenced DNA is TGTGCCAGCTCACCACAGGAGCGGGGGGGGATAATGGATACGCAGTATTTT. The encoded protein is CASSPQERGGIMDTQYF.